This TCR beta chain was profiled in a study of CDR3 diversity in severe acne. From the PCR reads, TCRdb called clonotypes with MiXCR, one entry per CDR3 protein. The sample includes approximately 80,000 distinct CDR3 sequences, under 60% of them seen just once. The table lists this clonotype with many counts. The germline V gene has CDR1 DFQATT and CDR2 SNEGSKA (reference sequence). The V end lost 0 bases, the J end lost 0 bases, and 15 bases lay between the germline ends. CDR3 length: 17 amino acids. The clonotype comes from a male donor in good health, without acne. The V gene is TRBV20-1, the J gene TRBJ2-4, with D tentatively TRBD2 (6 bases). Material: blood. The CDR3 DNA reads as TGCAGTGCTAGAGATCGAATCCGGGGGTTAGCCAAAAACATTCAGTACTTC. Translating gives CSARDRIRGLAKNIQYF.